The source of this T cell receptor (beta chain) is a study of CD8+CD57+ T cells in acquired aplastic anemia. The wider study: Where healthy donors were concerned, CD4+ cells averaged around 9.9 million reads.

Template material for TCR beta VDJ and CDR3 profiling consisted of genomic DNA. Via MiXCR, TCRdb re-called the reads, giving one row per CDR3 protein. This repertoire shows about 110,000 distinct CDR3 sequences, about half found once; its top ten account for around a third. This clonotype was found once. This CDR3 region has 14 residues. Germline assignment: CDR1 LGHNA and CDR2 YSLEER. Trimming removed 4 bases from V and 4 bases from J; junction bases left unmatched: 3. The TCR originated in a human donor in good health, serving as a control. This chain uses TRBV4-3 with TRBJ1-5; 8 bases line up with TRBD1. The specimen was sorted CD4+, CD8+, or CD8+CD57+ T cells (not recorded which) from PBMCs. CDR3 loop: CASSLDRDNQPQHF. CDR3 bases: TGCGCCAGCAGCCTGGACAGGGATAATCAGCCCCAGCATTTT.